One and the same sample provided the 9 T cell receptor delta chains below, sequenced in a study of gamma-delta chains in newborns, infants, children. TCRdb processed the reads again with the CATT caller. Among roughly 4,300 delta-chain clones, around 6.2% were seen once, and the ten largest hold about 17%. The specimen sequenced was blood. These TCRs come from a child who was a newborn, infant or young child, either healthy, febrile or measles-vaccinated (not recorded which).

The gene calls are TRDV2 and TRDJ2, with D possibly matching TRDD3 (6 bases). The length of the CDR3 is 14 residues. The V gene lost 0 bases and the J gene lost 6 bases, with 10 bases spanning the gap. The V gene's germline CDR1 is GEAIGNYY and CDR2 EKD. In DNA, the CDR3 is TGTGCCTGTGACACCTGGGGGTATTCAGCACAACTCTTCTTT. This sequence encodes CACDTWGYSAQLFF.

This clone is medium-sized by share. This sample includes further DNA sequences coding for the same CDR3. The chain recombines TRDV2 with TRDJ1; 12 positions agree with TRDD3. The germline V gene encodes CDR1 GEAIGNYY and CDR2 EKD. V shed 2 bases and J 0 bases; nucleotides not matched to a gene: 3. This CDR3 has 16 residues. The CDR3 spells CACDKLGDTYTDKLIF. The CDR3 nucleotides are TGTGCCTGTGACAAACTGGGGGATACCTACACCGATAAACTCATCTTT.

As concerns this clone: At the DNA level, this CDR3 is encoded by other sequences in the same sample as well. CDR3 loop: CACDNTGGYWDTRQMFF. DNA of the CDR3: TGTGCCTGTGACAATACTGGGGGATATTGGGACACCCGACAGATGTTTTTC. J is TRDJ3 and V is TRDV2; TRDD3 aligns across 11 bases. Germline CDR1 reads GEAIGNYY; CDR2 reads EKD. V gave up 2 bases and J gave up 4 bases; unmatched junction bases: 3. The CDR3 is made up of 17 amino acids.

Comment on this clone: At residue 5, the DNA translation does not agree with TCRdb's protein; the protein displayed here is the one encoded by the DNA. V usage is TRDV2 and J usage is TRDJ3, with 9 nucleotides matching TRDD3. The V gene end was trimmed by 3 bases and the J gene end by 4 bases; junction bases not matched to a gene: 6. The CDR3 consists of 17 residues. The V gene's germline CDR1 is GEAIGNYY and CDR2 EKD. The CDR3 spells CACDATGGQWDTRQMFF. The CDR3 nucleotides read TGTGCCTGTGACGCGACTGGGGGACAATGGGACACCCGACAGATGTTTTTC.

This clone showed up just a few times. The chain couples TRDV2 to TRDJ3; TRDD3 matches at 12 bases. V lost 3 bases and J lost 0; bases outside the gene matches: 11. This CDR3 is built from 21 residues. The germline V gene encodes CDR1 GEAIGNYY and CDR2 EKD. The CDR3 is CACDSVLGDTASSWDTRQMFF. The CDR3 coding sequence is TGTGCCTGTGACTCAGTACTGGGGGATACTGCTAGCTCCTGGGACACCCGACAGATGTTTTTC.

This clone was seen a few times. A read error may be the cause here, since a much bigger clone is one base away. The sample holds other DNA sequences that translate to the same CDR3. The V and J genes are TRDV2 and TRDJ3; 7 positions match TRDD3. CDR1 is GEAIGNYY and CDR2 is EKD in the germline V gene. This CDR3 is built from 17 residues. CDR3 DNA: TGTGCCTGTGACGGGATACACAGCTCCTGGGACACCCGGCAGATGTTTTTC. This sequence encodes CACDGIHSSWDTRQMFF.

This clone qualifies as medium-sized. Other nucleotide sequences in the sample specify the same CDR3. V and J are TRDV2 and TRDJ3; D is ambiguous. CDR1 is GEAIGNYY and CDR2 is EKD in the germline V gene. The CDR3 covers 16 residues. The germline V and J ends were trimmed by 3 bases and 3 bases, with 11 bases remaining between them. CDR3 bases: TGTGCCTGTGACTCCCTGTATCTCTGGGACACCCGACAGATGTTTTTC. Amino acid sequence: CACDSLYLWDTRQMFF.

The V and J genes are TRDV1 and TRDJ1; 9 bases map to TRDD3. This CDR3 contains 18 residues. Germline V lookup: CDR1 TSWWSYY, CDR2 QGS. J was trimmed by 0 bases and V by 4 bases; bases with no gene match: 12. CDR3 region: CALGAIRDWGTYTDKLIF. The CDR3, as DNA: TGTGCTCTTGGGGCAATACGGGACTGGGGGACGTACACCGATAAACTCATCTTT.

This clone was seen only a few times. V usage is TRDV2 and J usage is TRDJ3, with TRDD3 matching over 9 bases. The CDR3 has 22 amino acids. The junction had 14 bases not matched to a gene; V was cut back by 0 bases and J by 0 bases. Looked up from germline, CDR1 is GEAIGNYY and CDR2 is EKD. Written as DNA, the CDR3 is TGTGCCTGTGACACCGTGCTAGTACTGGGGGAAACCTCCTCCTGGGACACCCGACAGATGTTTTTC. This codes for CACDTVLVLGETSSWDTRQMFF.